This T cell receptor (beta chain) was identified during a study of cytomegalovirus exposure and HLA in healthy donors. The PCR contained 60 Vbeta and 13 Jbeta primers. The repertoire was sequenced with immunoSEQ multiplex PCR; TCRdb's copy has only in-frame clones and lacks some. This table holds about 130,000 clones, roughly 80% found once. Trimming shortened V by 2 bases and J by 8 bases, and 13 bases separated the two germline ends. The CDR3 has 13 residues. Per the germline V gene, CDR1 is GTSNPN and CDR2 is SVGIG (reference sequence). The sequenced sample consisted of PBMCs. This chain connects TRBV30 to TRBJ2-1, with D possibly matching TRBD2 (5 bases). The sequence derives from a man younger than 40 in good health and CMV-seropositive. CDR3 loop: CAWSRLASDEQFF. CDR3 nucleotide sequence: TGTGCCTGGAGTCGGTTAGCGTCCGATGAGCAGTTCTTC.